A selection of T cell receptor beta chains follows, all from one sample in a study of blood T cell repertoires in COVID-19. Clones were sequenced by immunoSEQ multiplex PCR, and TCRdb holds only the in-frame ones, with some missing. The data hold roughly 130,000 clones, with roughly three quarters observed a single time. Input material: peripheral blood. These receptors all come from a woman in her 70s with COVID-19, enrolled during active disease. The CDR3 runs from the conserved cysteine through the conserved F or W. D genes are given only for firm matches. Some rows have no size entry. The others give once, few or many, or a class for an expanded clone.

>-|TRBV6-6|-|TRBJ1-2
CASRRSEGTSGYTF
TGTGCCAGCAGGCGTTCTGAGGGAACAAGCGGCTACACCTTC
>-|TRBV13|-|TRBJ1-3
CASSYPKDSRRTIYF
TGTGCCAGCAGCTATCCCAAGGACAGCCGTAGGACCATATATTTT
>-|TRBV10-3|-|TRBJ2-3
CAIRGHGSGTDTQYF
TGTGCCATCCGTGGTCATGGTAGCGGCACAGATACGCAGTATTTT
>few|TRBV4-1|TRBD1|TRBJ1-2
CASSQELGGPGYTF
TGCGCCAGCAGCCAAGAGTTAGGGGGCCCTGGCTACACCTTC
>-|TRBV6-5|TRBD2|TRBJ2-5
CASRKAGGLETQYF
TGTGCCAGCAGGAAAGCGGGGGGGCTTGAGACCCAGTACTTC
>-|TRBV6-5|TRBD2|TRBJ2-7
CASTLGTSGGNEQYF
TGTGCCAGCACTTTAGGGACTAGCGGGGGGAACGAGCAGTACTTC
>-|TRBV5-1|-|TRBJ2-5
CASSLEAGRETQYF
TGCGCCAGCAGCTTGGAGGCAGGGCGGGAGACCCAGTACTTC
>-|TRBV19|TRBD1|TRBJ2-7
CASSIGTGRYEQYF
TGTGCCAGTAGTATCGGGACAGGGCGATACGAGCAGTACTTC
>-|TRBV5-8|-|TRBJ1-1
CASSLGKGNLADTEAFF
TGTGCCAGCAGCTTAGGAAAGGGGAACCTCGCGGACACTGAAGCTTTCTTT
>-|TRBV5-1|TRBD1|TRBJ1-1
CASSPLTGARGTEAFF
TGCGCCAGCAGCCCCTTGACAGGGGCTCGGGGCACTGAAGCTTTCTTT